This T cell receptor (beta chain) was documented in a study of OX40 agonist ivuxolimab in advanced cancers. At the level of the whole study: Ivuxolimab was an agonistic, fully human IgG2 monoclonal antibody directed against OX40 (CD134), a costimulatory receptor. Intravenous ivuxolimab was administered to patients every 2 weeks at six dose levels: 0.01, 0.1, 0.3, 1.5, 3 and 10 mg/kg. Among the approximately 50 dose-escalation patients, about 19 had hepatocellular carcinoma, roughly 15 melanoma, 9 renal cell carcinoma and 9 head and neck cancer. The dose-escalation cohort was about 87% male with a mean age of roughly 62 years, ranging from roughly 20 to 80. Prior anti-PD-1, anti-PD-L1 or anti-CTLA-4 therapy was permitted, and 40% to 50% of dose-escalation patients had received checkpoint inhibitors. Partial responses occurred in three dose-escalation patients: two with cutaneous melanoma and one with hepatocellular carcinoma. The point of sequencing TCRbeta in the periphery was to test whether ivuxolimab changed TCR sequence diversity and drove clonal T-cell expansion. The paper reports the monotherapy dose-escalation portion (N of about 54 patients) of the phase I ivuxolimab trial. Points the paper makes about the study in general: In the 0.1-3.0 mg/kg groups, partial responders were among the patients with the lowest normalized peripheral clonal expansion, particularly in CD8+ T cells. After ivuxolimab, more expanded clones were found on average in CD8+ T cells than in CD4+ T cells. Antigen specificity was not determined for the clonally expanded peripheral T cells. Low levels of normalized T-cell clonal expansion were also shown by some nonresponding patients. At doses of 0.1 to 3.0 mg/kg, clonal expansion of both CD4+ and CD8+ blood T cells was observed from baseline to week 6.

The trial excluded patients who had a history of autoimmune disease or were on systemic immunosuppression. Peripheral blood for TCR sequencing was drawn from every dose cohort at baseline, at cycle 4 day 1 and at cycle 7 day 1. Samples were obtained from an open-label, multicenter, first-in-human phase I dose-escalation trial of ivuxolimab. Adults with locally advanced or metastatic melanoma, renal cell, hepatocellular, or head and neck squamous cell carcinoma were enrolled in the trial. Before TCR sequencing, CD4+ T cells and CD8+ T cells were sorted from peripheral blood as separate populations. Genomic DNA was isolated from the sorted cells so that the TCRbeta CDR3 region could be sequenced. The immunoSEQ Assay was used for sequencing of TCRbeta CDR3 regions. Entries here come from immuneACCESS through TCRdb and include only in-frame sequences with V and J called. Some clones fail to appear in such tables; in the studies checked, an unresolved V gene covers under half of the shortfall, and the cause of the remainder is unknown. Here the sample has tens of thousands of clones; over 80% occur a single time. The ten largest clones add up to roughly 40% of the sample.

As to this clone: Its antigen is not yet known. Possible read error: a much larger clone is one base away.

The clonotype was recovered from an adult with an advanced solid tumor such as melanoma, head and neck, liver or kidney cancer. Sequencing was performed on CD4+ or CD8+ T cells sorted from blood, taken in a trial of the OX40 agonist ivuxolimab.

The sequenced DNA is TGCGCCAGCAGCCCAGGGATTTGGAACACTGAAGCTTTCTTT. It translates to CASSPGIWNTEAFF. The chain employs TRBV4-1 and TRBJ1-1, with a tentative D gene TRBD1 over 5 matching bases. From its cysteine to its phenylalanine, the CDR3 spans 14 amino acids. Of all the DNA, just the CDR3 is kept, 42 bases in frame from base 1. The V end loses 4 bases and the J end loses 1 base, and a stretch of 10 bases separates them. From a lookup of the germline V gene, CDR1 and CDR2 are MGHRA and YSYEKL.